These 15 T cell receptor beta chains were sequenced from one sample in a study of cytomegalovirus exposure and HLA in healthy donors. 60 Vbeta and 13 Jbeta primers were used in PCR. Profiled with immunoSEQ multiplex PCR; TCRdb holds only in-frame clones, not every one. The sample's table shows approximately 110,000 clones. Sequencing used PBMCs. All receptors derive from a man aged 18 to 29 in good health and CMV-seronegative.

The CDR3 reads CASSFDRGTDTQYF. The CDR3 DNA follows: TGTGCCAGCAGTTTTGACAGGGGCACAGATACGCAGTATTTT. The chain uses TRBV28 and TRBJ2-3, with 7 positions matching TRBD1. Germline V gives CDR1 MDHEN, CDR2 SYDVKM. With V trimmed by 3 bases and J by 1 base, 1 base remained unmatched. This CDR3 contains 14 residues.

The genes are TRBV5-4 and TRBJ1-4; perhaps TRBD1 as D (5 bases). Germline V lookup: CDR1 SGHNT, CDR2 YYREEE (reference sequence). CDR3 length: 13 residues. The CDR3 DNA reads TGTGGCTGGAGGGGAGCAACTAATGAAAAACTGTTTTTT. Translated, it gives CGWRGATNEKLFF.

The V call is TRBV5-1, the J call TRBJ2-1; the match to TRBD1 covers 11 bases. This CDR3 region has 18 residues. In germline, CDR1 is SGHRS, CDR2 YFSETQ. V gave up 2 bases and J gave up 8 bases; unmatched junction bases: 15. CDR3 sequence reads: CASSLSGTGGGLGDEQFF. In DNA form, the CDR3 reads TGCGCCAGCAGCTTATCCGGGACAGGGGGAGGTTTGGGCGATGAGCAGTTCTTC.

The CDR3 bases are TGTGCCAGCAGCCCGGAGGTCGCGGGGACTGAAGCTTTCTTT. It encodes CASSPEVAGTEAFF. The chain employs TRBV5-4 and TRBJ1-1; no reliable D call. The CDR3 loop spans 14 amino acids. Deletions cut 4 bases from V and 5 bases from J, with 15 bases between. Germline V gene lookup returns CDR1 SGHNT and CDR2 YYREEE (reference sequence).

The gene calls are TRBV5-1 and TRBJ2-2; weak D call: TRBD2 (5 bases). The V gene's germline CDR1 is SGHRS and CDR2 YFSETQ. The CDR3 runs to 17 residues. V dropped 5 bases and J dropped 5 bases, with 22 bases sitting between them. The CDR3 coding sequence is TGCGCCAGCAGTTCTCTAGGAGGTGGTGGGGAAACCGGGGAGCTGTTTTTT. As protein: CASSSLGGGGETGELFF.

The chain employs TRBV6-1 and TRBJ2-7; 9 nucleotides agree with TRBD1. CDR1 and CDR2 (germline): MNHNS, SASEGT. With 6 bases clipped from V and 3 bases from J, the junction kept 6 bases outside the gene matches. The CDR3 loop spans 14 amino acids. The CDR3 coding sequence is TGTGCCAGCAGCAGGACAGGGGTCAACTACGAGCAGTACTTC. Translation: CASSRTGVNYEQYF.

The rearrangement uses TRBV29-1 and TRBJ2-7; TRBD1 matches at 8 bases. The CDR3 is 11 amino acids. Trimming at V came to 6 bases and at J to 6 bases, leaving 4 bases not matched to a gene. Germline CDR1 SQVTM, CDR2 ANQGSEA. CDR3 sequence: CSVVDRGEQYF. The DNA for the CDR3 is TGCAGCGTCGTTGACAGGGGCGAGCAGTACTTC.

CDR3 protein: CASTKYRGGNQPQHF. Written as DNA, the CDR3 is TGTGCCAGCACAAAATACAGGGGTGGCAATCAGCCCCAGCATTTT. The V call is TRBV6-5, the J call TRBJ1-5; 7 bases are shared with TRBD1. J gave up 2 bases and V 7 bases, and 8 bases lay outside the gene matches. The CDR3 contains 15 residues. The germline V gene encodes CDR1 MNHEY and CDR2 SVGAGI.

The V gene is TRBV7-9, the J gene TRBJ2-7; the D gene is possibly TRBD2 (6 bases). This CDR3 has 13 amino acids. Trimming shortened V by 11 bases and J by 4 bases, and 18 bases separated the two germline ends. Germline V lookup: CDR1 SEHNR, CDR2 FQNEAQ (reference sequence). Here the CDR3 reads CAVSPSGAYEQYF. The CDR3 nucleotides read TGTGCCGTCTCTCCCTCGGGAGCGTACGAGCAGTACTTC.

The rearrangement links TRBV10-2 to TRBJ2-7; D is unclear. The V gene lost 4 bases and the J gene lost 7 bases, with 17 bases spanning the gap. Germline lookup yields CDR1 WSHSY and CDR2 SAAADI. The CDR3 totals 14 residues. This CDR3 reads CASSVTRSSDEQYF. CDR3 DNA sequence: TGCGCCAGCAGTGTGACTCGGTCGTCGGATGAGCAGTACTTC.

This chain's CDR3 is CASSKGGGRGAGNTIYF. The CDR3 nucleotides are TGCGCCAGCAGCAAGGGGGGGGGCAGGGGAGCTGGAAACACCATATATTTT. The chain carries TRBV4-1 and TRBJ1-3; D is perhaps TRBD1 (6 bases). Trimming removed 5 bases from V and 2 bases from J, with 19 bases in between. The germline V gene has CDR1 MGHRA and CDR2 YSYEKL. The CDR3 has 17 residues.

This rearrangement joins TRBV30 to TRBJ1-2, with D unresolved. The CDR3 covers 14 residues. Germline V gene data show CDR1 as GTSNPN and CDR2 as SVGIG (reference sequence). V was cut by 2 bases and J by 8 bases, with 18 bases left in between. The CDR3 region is CAWSYAVRRQGYTF. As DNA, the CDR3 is TGTGCCTGGAGTTATGCGGTCCGTAGGCAGGGCTACACCTTC.

The CDR3 spells CASSLAGSGGSYNEQFF. CDR3 in DNA: TGTGCCAGCAGCTTAGCGGGTAGCGGGGGGTCCTACAATGAGCAGTTCTTC. The chain carries TRBV11-3 and TRBJ2-1, with TRBD2 matching 10 bases. The CDR3 contains 17 residues. The J segment lost 1 base and the V segment lost 1 base, leaving 4 bases of the junction unmatched. The V gene's germline CDR1 is SGHNT and CDR2 YENEEA.

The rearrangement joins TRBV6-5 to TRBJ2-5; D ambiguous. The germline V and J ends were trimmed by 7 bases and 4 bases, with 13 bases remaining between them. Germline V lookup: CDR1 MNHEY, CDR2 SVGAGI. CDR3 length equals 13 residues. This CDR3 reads CASTPAVGETQYF. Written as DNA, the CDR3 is TGTGCCAGCACCCCCGCGGTAGGAGAGACCCAGTACTTC.

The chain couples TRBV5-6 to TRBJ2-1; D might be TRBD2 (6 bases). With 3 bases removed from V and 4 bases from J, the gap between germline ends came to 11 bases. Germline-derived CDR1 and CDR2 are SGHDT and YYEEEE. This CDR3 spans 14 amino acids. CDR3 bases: TGTGCCAGCAGCTCACCTGGAGGGTACAATGAGCAGTTCTTC. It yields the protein CASSSPGGYNEQFF.